This is a list of T cell receptor beta chains from one sample in a study of CD8 T cell repertoires and HIV-1 epitope variants. Only in-frame clones appear in the TCRdb table, and some are missing; sequencing was by immunoSEQ multiplex PCR. The data contain over 90,000 clones, more than 65% of them singletons. Input material: uncultured baseline CD8+ T cells from peripheral blood mononuclear cells (PBMCs). The receptors were sampled from a male donor with HIV. Each CDR3 is given with its conserved first and last residue. A D gene is named only where the DNA matches it firmly. A clone size is listed for some rows: how often the clone was seen (once, few, many), or a class if it is expanded.

V	J	D	size	DNA	CDR3
TRBV30	TRBJ2-5	-	-	TGTGCCTGGAGTGTGCAGGTCCAAGAGACCCAGTACTTC	CAWSVQVQETQYF
TRBV18	TRBJ2-7	-	once	TGTGCCAGCTCACCATCCCGCACCTCGTCCTACGAGCAGTACTTC	CASSPSRTSSYEQYF
TRBV7-2	TRBJ2-3	TRBD1	-	TGTGCCAGCAGCTTAGCGACAGGGGTCACAGATACGCAGTATTTT	CASSLATGVTDTQYF
TRBV28	TRBJ1-5	TRBD1	-	TGTGCCAGCAGTTCAGGGGGGCTGCAGCCCCAGCATTTT	CASSSGGLQPQHF
TRBV13	TRBJ2-7	-	-	TGTGCCAGCAGCAAACCAGAAGGCCCAAGCTCCTACGAGCAGTACTTC	CASSKPEGPSSYEQYF
TRBV19	TRBJ1-1	-	-	TGTGCCAGTAGTATAACGGCGCGGGGAACTGAAGCTTTCTTT	CASSITARGTEAFF
TRBV19	TRBJ1-5	-	-	TGTGCCAGTAGTATAGGTAGCCAGCCCCAGCATTTT	CASSIGSQPQHF
TRBV28	TRBJ1-1	-	-	TGTGCCAGCAGCGGGGGGATGAAAGGGAACACTGAAGCTTTCTTT	CASSGGMKGNTEAFF
TRBV19	TRBJ2-5	TRBD2	-	TGTGCCAGTAGTAGGGTTCCATCGGCGGGGGGACGAGAGACCCAGTACTTC	CASSRVPSAGGRETQYF
TRBV28	TRBJ1-3	-	-	TGTGCCAGCAGTTTAACAGAGACTGGAAACACCATATATTTT	CASSLTETGNTIYF
TRBV19	TRBJ1-5	-	-	TGTGCCAGTAGTATCTGGGGGGTAAGTAATCAGCCCCAGCATTTT	CASSIWGVSNQPQHF
TRBV7-3	TRBJ2-5	TRBD1	few	TGTGCCAGCAGCTCCCTCGGACAGGGGAGTACCCAGTACTTC	CASSSLGQGSTQYF
TRBV11-2	TRBJ1-4	-	-	TGTGCCAGCAGCTTAGATGGGGGGCTCGGTGAAAAACTGTTTTTT	CASSLDGGLGEKLFF
TRBV7-9	TRBJ2-5	-	-	TGTGCCAGCAGCTTAAGGCCGGGGATGGAGACCCAGTACTTC	CASSLRPGMETQYF
TRBV21-1	TRBJ2-3	-	-	TGTGCCAGCAGCAAAATGCGAGCAGGGGTTACGCAGTATTTT	CASSKMRAGVTQYF
TRBV14	TRBJ1-2	TRBD1	few	TGTGCCAGCAGCCATCCCGGACAGGGGGTACACTATGGCTACACCTTC	CASSHPGQGVHYGYTF
TRBV13	TRBJ2-5	TRBD1	once	TGTGCCAGCAGCCGTAATAGAGGGGACAGGGTCTGGTTCTCGGAGACCCAGTACTTC	CASSRNRGDRVWFSETQYF
TRBV2	TRBJ2-2	-	-	TGTGCCAGCAGTAGTACCGGGGAGCTGTTTTTT	CASSSTGELFF
TRBV10-2	TRBJ1-5	-	-	TGCGCCAGCAGTGTTCTACAGGGTGTTGGTCAGCCCCAGCATTTT	CASSVLQGVGQPQHF
TRBV29-1	TRBJ2-7	TRBD2	-	TGCAGCGTAGTCGGAGCGGGAGTCGTCTACGAGCAGTACTTC	CSVVGAGVVYEQYF
TRBV4-1	TRBJ2-5	-	-	TGCGCCAGCAGCCCTACTCTCCAAGAGACCCAGTACTTC	CASSPTLQETQYF
TRBV10-3	TRBJ2-7	-	many	TGTGCCATCAGTGAGTCGTTTGAGGGTGGCGAGCAGTACTTC	CAISESFEGGEQYF
TRBV6-5	TRBJ2-7	-	-	TGTGCCAGCAGTTCCCGCGCCCTGCTTGAGCAGTACTTC	CASSSRALLEQYF
TRBV10-3	TRBJ2-3	-	-	TGTGCCATCAGTGTTACGGGGGCCGCATCTAGCACAGATACGCAGTATTTT	CAISVTGAASSTDTQYF
TRBV19	TRBJ1-2	-	-	TGTGCCCGCCCATCCTGGACAGTCAAAAATAGGAATTGTGGCTACACCTTC	CARPSWTVKNRNCGYTF
TRBV5-1	TRBJ1-2	TRBD1	-	TGCGCCAGCACCCCTGCACAGGGGGCGGGCTATGGCTACACCTTC	CASTPAQGAGYGYTF
TRBV28	TRBJ2-5	TRBD1	-	TGTGCCAGCAGTTCGGGACAGTCACAAGAGACCCAGTACTTC	CASSSGQSQETQYF
TRBV6-1	TRBJ2-1	-	-	TGTGCCAGCAGTGAAGCAGGGGGATTGGGGAATGAGCAGTTCTTC	CASSEAGGLGNEQFF
TRBV5-1	TRBJ2-7	TRBD2	once	TGCGCCAGCAGCACCCGACTAGCGGGAAAAATTGGCTCCTACGAGCAGTACTTC	CASSTRLAGKIGSYEQYF
TRBV7-8	TRBJ2-3	TRBD2	-	TGTGCCAGCAACGTGGAGCCGGGGACTAGCAGGACAGATACGCAGTATTTT	CASNVEPGTSRTDTQYF
TRBV6-6	TRBJ2-7	TRBD1	few	TGTGCCAGTACCGATAAGACAGGGGGATCCTACGAGCAGTACTTC	CASTDKTGGSYEQYF
TRBV6-5	TRBJ2-5	-	-	TGTGCCAGCAGTTTAACCACAGAAGCCGGCGAGACCCAGTACTTC	CASSLTTEAGETQYF